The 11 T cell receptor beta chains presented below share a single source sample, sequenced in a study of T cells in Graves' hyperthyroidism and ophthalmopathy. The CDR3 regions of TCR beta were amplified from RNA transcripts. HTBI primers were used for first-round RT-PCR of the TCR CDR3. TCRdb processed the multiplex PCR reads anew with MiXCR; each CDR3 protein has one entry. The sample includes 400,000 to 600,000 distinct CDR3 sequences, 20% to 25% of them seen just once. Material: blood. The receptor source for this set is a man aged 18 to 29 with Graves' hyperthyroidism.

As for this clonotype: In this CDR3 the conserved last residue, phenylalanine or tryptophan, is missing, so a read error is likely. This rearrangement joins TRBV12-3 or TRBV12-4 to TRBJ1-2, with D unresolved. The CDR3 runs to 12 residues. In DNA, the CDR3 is TGTGCCAGGAGTTTAGCGAACCGGGGCTACACCTAC. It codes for CARSLANRGYTY.

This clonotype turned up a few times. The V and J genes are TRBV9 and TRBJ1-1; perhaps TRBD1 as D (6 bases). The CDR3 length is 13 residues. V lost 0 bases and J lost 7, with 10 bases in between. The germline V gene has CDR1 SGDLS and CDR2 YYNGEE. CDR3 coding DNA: TGTGCCAGCAGCGTAGGGGCAGGGGATGAAGCTTTCTTT. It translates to CASSVGAGDEAFF.

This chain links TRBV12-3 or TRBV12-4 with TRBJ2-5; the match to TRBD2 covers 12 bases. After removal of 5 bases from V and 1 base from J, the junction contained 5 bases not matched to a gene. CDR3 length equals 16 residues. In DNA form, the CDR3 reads TGTGCCAGCAGTCTAGGGACTAGCGGGTCCCAAGAGACCCAGTACTTC. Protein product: CASSLGTSGSQETQYF.

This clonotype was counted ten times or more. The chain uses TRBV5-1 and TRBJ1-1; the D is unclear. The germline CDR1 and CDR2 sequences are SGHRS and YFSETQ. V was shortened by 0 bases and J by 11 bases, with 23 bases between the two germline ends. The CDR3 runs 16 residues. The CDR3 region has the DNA TGCGCCAGCAGCTTGGAAACGGCCGGTAGTGGAAGAGCGGCTTTCTTT. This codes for CASSLETAGSGRAAFF. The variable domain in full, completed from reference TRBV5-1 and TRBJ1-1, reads KAGVTQTPRYLIKTRGQQVTLSCSPISGHRSVSWYQQTPGQGLQFLFEYFSETQRNKGNFPGRFSGRQFSNSRSEMNVSTLELGDSALYLCASSLETAGSGRAAFFGQGTRLTVV.

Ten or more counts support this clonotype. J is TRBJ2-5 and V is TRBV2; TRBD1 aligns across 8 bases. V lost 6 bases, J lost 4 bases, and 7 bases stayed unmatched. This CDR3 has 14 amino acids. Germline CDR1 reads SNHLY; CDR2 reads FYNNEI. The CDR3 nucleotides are TGTGCCAGCAGATCACAGGGGGTGTCAGAGACCCAGTACTTC. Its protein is CASRSQGVSETQYF.

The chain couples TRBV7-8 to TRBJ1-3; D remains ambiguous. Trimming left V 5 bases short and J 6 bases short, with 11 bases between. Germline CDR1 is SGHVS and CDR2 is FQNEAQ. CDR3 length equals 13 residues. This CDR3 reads CASSPRGKNTIYF. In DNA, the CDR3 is TGTGCCAGCAGCCCCCGCGGGAAAAACACCATATATTTT.

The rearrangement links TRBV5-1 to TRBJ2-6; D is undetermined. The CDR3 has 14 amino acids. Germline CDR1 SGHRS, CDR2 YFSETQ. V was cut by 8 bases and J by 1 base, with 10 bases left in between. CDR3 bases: TGCGCCAGTGGGGTGGAATCTGGGGCCAACGTCCTGACTTTC. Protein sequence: CASGVESGANVLTF.

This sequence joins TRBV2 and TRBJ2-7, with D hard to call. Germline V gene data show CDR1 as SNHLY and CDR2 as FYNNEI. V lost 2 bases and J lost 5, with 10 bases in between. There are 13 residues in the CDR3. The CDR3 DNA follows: TGTGCCAGCAGTGAACAGGACCCCCACGAGCAGTACTTC. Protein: CASSEQDPHEQYF.

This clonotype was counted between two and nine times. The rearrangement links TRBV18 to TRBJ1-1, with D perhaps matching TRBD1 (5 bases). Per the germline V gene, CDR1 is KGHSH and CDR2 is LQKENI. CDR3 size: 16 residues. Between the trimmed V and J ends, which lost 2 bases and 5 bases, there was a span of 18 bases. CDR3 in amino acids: CASSPNRGRGVTEAFF. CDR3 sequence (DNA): TGTGCCAGCTCACCAAATAGAGGACGGGGGGTGACTGAAGCTTTCTTT.

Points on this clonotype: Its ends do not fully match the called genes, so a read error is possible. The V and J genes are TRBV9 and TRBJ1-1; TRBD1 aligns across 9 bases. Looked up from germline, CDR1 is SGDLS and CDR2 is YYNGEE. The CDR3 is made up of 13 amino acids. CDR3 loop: CVSSETGGGEAFF. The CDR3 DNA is TGTGTCAGCAGCGAGACAGGGGGGGGTGAAGCTTTCTTT.

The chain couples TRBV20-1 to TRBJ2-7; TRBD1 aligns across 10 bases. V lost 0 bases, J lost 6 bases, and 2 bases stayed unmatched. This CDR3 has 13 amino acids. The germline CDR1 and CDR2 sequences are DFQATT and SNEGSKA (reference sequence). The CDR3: CSAREGTGAEQYF. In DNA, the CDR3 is TGCAGTGCTAGAGAGGGGACAGGGGCCGAGCAGTACTTC.